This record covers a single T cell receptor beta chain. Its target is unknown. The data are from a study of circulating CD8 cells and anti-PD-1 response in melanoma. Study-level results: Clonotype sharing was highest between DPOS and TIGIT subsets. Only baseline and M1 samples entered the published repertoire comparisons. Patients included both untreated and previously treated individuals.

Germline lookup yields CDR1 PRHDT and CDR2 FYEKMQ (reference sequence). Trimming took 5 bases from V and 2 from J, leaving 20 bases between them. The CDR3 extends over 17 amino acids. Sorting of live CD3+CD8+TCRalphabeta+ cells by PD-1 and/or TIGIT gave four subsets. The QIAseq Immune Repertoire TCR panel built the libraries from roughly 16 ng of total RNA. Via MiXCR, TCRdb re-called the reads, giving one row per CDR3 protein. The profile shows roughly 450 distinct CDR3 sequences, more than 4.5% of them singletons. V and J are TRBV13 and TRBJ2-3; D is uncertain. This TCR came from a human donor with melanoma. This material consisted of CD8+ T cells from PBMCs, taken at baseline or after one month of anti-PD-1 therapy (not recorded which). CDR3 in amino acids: CASSPHRTSSFTDTQYF. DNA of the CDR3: TGTGCCAGCAGCCCCCACCGGACCTCGAGCTTCACAGATACGCAGTATTTT.